One sample yielded the 28 T cell receptor beta chains listed below, sequenced in a study of CD8 T cells in ankylosing spondylitis (dated by TCRdb to the late 2010s). What the work shows at the level of the full study, not this receptor alone: Blood from ankylosing spondylitis patients appeared to be characterized by a TCR beta motif composed of under 10 highly homologous amino acid variants.

Their antigen targets remain unknown. The library relied on 5' RACE. The listed sequencing device is Illumina HiSeq 2500. TCRdb reworked the public reads: Q25 trimming with fastp, MiXCR clone assembly, productive beta chains retained. Every CDR3 protein is listed once, alongside the most common genes and DNA of its rows. A total of around 770,000 distinct CDR3 sequences appear in this sample, roughly 12% of them only once. The top ten constitute 0.51% of the sample. The sequencing sample was made of blood, either unsorted or a sorted T cell fraction (not recorded which). These receptors were taken from a male donor with ankylosing spondylitis.

This clonotype has more than one count but fewer than ten. This chain connects TRBV30 to TRBJ1-6, with D possibly TRBD1 on 5 matching bases. Germline loops: CDR1 GTSNPN, CDR2 SVGIG (reference sequence). The CDR3 length is 13 residues. The CDR3 DNA follows: TGTGCGTTCGGCAGGGCTTATAATTCACCCCTCCACTTT. It translates to CAFGRAYNSPLHF.

V is TRBV5-1 and J is TRBJ1-6; 9 bases agree with TRBD1. The germline V gene encodes CDR1 SGHRS and CDR2 YFSETQ. The CDR3 runs to 18 residues. After removal of 4 bases from V and 6 bases from J, the junction contained 14 bases not matched to a gene. CDR3 region: CASSLRNRGRPGNSPLHF. In DNA form, the CDR3 reads TGCGCCAGCAGCCTAAGGAACAGGGGGCGCCCTGGTAATTCACCCCTCCACTTT. The complete variable domain, with remaining parts taken from reference TRBV5-1 and TRBJ1-6, reads KAGVTQTPRYLIKTRGQQVTLSCSPISGHRSVSWYQQTPGQGLQFLFEYFSETQRNKGNFPGRFSGRQFSNSRSEMNVSTLELGDSALYLCASSLRNRGRPGNSPLHFGNGTRLTVT.

This clonotype showed up just a few times. This sequence joins TRBV4-1 and TRBJ1-4; D remains ambiguous. This CDR3 is 13 amino acids long. Germline V gives CDR1 MGHRA, CDR2 YSYEKL. The V gene lost 11 bases and the J gene lost 5 bases, with 15 bases spanning the gap. The CDR3 reads CADAATANEKLFF. CDR3 in DNA: TGCGCCGACGCCGCTACAGCGAATGAAAAACTGTTTTTT.

The chain couples TRBV7-2 to TRBJ1-1; TRBD1 might be the D (6 bases). The ends were cut back, 5 bases at V and 1 base at J, with 14 bases in the middle. The CDR3 spans 15 residues. The germline gives CDR1 SGHTA, CDR2 FQGNSA. The CDR3, as DNA: TGTGCCAGCAGCCTCGAGGGGGGTTCGAACACTGAAGCTTTCTTT. Encoded protein: CASSLEGGSNTEAFF.

This clonotype was seen many times. The rearrangement joins TRBV20-1 to TRBJ1-4; no definite D call. Germline V gene lookup returns CDR1 DFQATT and CDR2 SNEGSKA (reference sequence). The V end was cut by 6 bases, the J end by 8 bases, with 10 bases between. The length of the CDR3 is 11 residues. The CDR3 is CSAFLGEKLFF. The CDR3 coding sequence is TGCAGTGCGTTCCTCGGGGAAAAACTGTTTTTT.

The sample holds a few counts of this clonotype. The V call is TRBV12-3 or TRBV12-4, the J call TRBJ1-1; D is uncertain. This CDR3 has 13 amino acids. Trimming removed 5 bases at V and 3 bases at J, with 10 bases between. CDR3 in DNA: TGTGCCAGCAGTACAAAAAGGGACACTGAAGCTTTCTTT. This codes for CASSTKRDTEAFF.

V gene TRBV2 combines with J gene TRBJ1-1, with unresolved D. V lost 6 bases and J lost 1, with 12 bases in between. Germline lookup yields CDR1 SNHLY and CDR2 FYNNEI. The CDR3 sequence is 14 residues long. The CDR3: CASRREGGNTEAFF. The CDR3 bases are TGTGCCAGCAGGAGGGAGGGCGGGAACACTGAAGCTTTCTTT.

There are a few counts of this clonotype. The V call is TRBV28, the J call TRBJ2-7; the D is unclear. This CDR3 spans 15 amino acids. The V gene's germline CDR1 is MDHEN and CDR2 SYDVKM. V shed 4 bases and J shed 4 bases, with 17 bases lying between them. The CDR3 loop reads CASSSPGRDPYEQYF. The CDR3, as DNA: TGTGCCAGCAGTTCCCCGGGTCGAGACCCTTACGAGCAGTACTTC.

This rearrangement joins TRBV7-2 to TRBJ1-1; TRBD1 matches at 9 bases. The CDR3 consists of 15 residues. V trimming: 5 bases; J trimming: 6 bases; junction bases outside the gene matches: 10. The germline V gene encodes CDR1 SGHTA and CDR2 FQGNSA. For the CDR3, the DNA is TGTGCCAGCAGCCCGTTCACACAGGGGGCCTCTGAAGCTTTCTTT. Its protein product is CASSPFTQGASEAFF.

V gene TRBV28 combines with J gene TRBJ1-5, with D perhaps matching TRBD1 (5 bases). The CDR3 extends over 16 amino acids. Looked up from germline, CDR1 is MDHEN and CDR2 is SYDVKM. V was pared by 5 bases and J by 4 bases, with 18 bases between. CDR3 in amino acids: CASSPLAGARNQPQHF. As DNA, the CDR3 is TGTGCCAGCAGTCCTTTGGCCGGGGCGCGGAATCAGCCCCAGCATTTT.

This chain joins TRBV7-2 and TRBJ1-5; tentative D call: TRBD1 (5 bases). The CDR3 is 16 residues long. Trimming pared 2 bases from V and 0 bases from J, leaving 11 bases between. Germline lookup yields CDR1 SGHTA and CDR2 FQGNSA. Here the CDR3 reads CASSLTGGYSNQPQHF. The CDR3 coding sequence is TGTGCCAGCAGCTTAACCGGGGGGTATAGCAATCAGCCCCAGCATTTT.

CDR3 sequence (DNA): TGTGCCAGCAGCCGATCCGGGACAAAAACCGAGCAGTACTTC. This encodes CASSRSGTKTEQYF. This chain links TRBV7-2 with TRBJ2-7, with a weak D call TRBD1 (6 bases). The CDR3 is 14 amino acids. The V gene lost 5 bases and the J gene lost 6 bases, with 17 bases spanning the gap. Per the germline V gene, CDR1 is SGHTA and CDR2 is FQGNSA.

This clonotype has a count of ten or more. CDR3 residues: CASSSGALNEQFF. For the CDR3, the DNA is TGTGCCAGCAGTTCCGGGGCCCTAAATGAGCAGTTCTTC. The V gene is TRBV28, the J gene TRBJ2-1; D may correspond to TRBD1 or TRBD2 (5 bases each). Germline values: CDR1 MDHEN, CDR2 SYDVKM. The CDR3 is made up of 13 amino acids. V was shortened by 4 bases and J by 7 bases, with 11 bases between the two germline ends.

The gene calls are TRBV20-1 and TRBJ2-3, with 9 bases aligning to TRBD2. CDR1 is DFQATT, CDR2 SNEGSKA, per germline (reference sequence). The CDR3 is made up of 14 amino acids. The V gene end was trimmed by 3 bases and the J gene end by 5 bases; junction bases not matched to a gene: 6. The DNA of the CDR3 is TGCAGTGCTAGTCGCCTAGCGGGACGAGATACGCAGTATTTT. Amino acids: CSASRLAGRDTQYF.

The chain uses TRBV4-2 and TRBJ2-7, with TRBD2 identical over 9 bases. CDR3 length equals 16 residues. The J segment lost 4 bases and the V segment lost 3 bases, leaving 10 bases of the junction unmatched. The germline CDR1 and CDR2 sequences are LGHNA and YNFKEQ. The chain's CDR3 is CASSQAGTSSSYEQYF. The CDR3, as DNA: TGTGCCAGCAGCCAGGCCGGGACTAGCAGCTCGTACGAGCAGTACTTC.

This chain uses TRBV12-3 or TRBV12-4 with TRBJ2-4; a weak D match, TRBD1 (5 bases). This CDR3 is built from 14 residues. The V end was cut by 3 bases, the J end by 8 bases, with 14 bases between. CDR3 region: CASSFGQGLHIQYF. The CDR3 DNA sequence: TGTGCCAGCAGTTTTGGGCAGGGATTACACATTCAGTACTTC.

This clonotype was counted between two and nine times. The chain has TRBV20-1 and TRBJ2-5; 7 nucleotides line up with TRBD2. The CDR3 sequence is 13 residues long. Germline loops: CDR1 DFQATT, CDR2 SNEGSKA (reference sequence). The V gene end was trimmed by 3 bases and the J gene end by 1 base; junction bases not matched to a gene: 2. CDR3: CSASGRFQETQYF. CDR3 nucleotides: TGCAGTGCTAGCGGGAGGTTCCAAGAGACCCAGTACTTC.

In this sample, this clonotype turned up many times. The chain links TRBV7-2 to TRBJ1-1; 8 bases align to TRBD1. The V and J ends lost 5 bases and 5 bases, in that order; junction bases with no gene match: 10. This CDR3 has 15 residues. Germline V gives CDR1 SGHTA, CDR2 FQGNSA. The CDR3 DNA reads TGTGCCAGCAGCAGACAGGGGCAGGGCGCTACTGAAGCTTTCTTT. Encoded protein: CASSRQGQGATEAFF.

The chain recombines TRBV6-5 with TRBJ1-2; no clear D. V lost 4 bases to trimming and J lost 3 bases, with 9 bases between them. The length of the CDR3 is 13 residues. Germline CDR1 MNHEY, CDR2 SVGAGI. DNA for the CDR3: TGTGCCAGCAGTTGGAAAAGGGACTATGGCTACACCTTC. This translates into CASSWKRDYGYTF.

This clonotype has a handful of counts. V usage is TRBV6-5 and J usage is TRBJ1-6, with D tentatively TRBD1 (6 bases). CDR3 length: 17 amino acids. V lost 2 bases and J 4 bases, leaving 15 bases between the germline ends. CDR1 is MNHEY, CDR2 SVGAGI, per germline. The CDR3 here is CASSYRVTQGYNSPLHF. CDR3 DNA: TGTGCCAGCAGTTACCGGGTAACCCAGGGGTATAATTCACCCCTCCACTTT.

This clonotype was counted only a few times. The chain is built from TRBV4-2 and TRBJ2-7; 7 bases are shared with TRBD1. The CDR3 is 14 residues long. Germline V lookup: CDR1 LGHNA, CDR2 YNFKEQ. The ends lost 0 bases at V and 7 bases at J; junction bases unmatched: 6. CDR3 region: CASSQDRGGREQYF. The CDR3 nucleotides are TGTGCCAGCAGCCAAGATAGAGGGGGCAGGGAGCAGTACTTC.

This clonotype has at least ten counts. This CDR3 reads CASSGGGYGYTF. CDR3 nucleotides: TGTGCCAGCAGTGGAGGGGGGTATGGCTACACCTTC. The V call is TRBV6-5, the J call TRBJ1-2; D is perhaps TRBD1 (6 bases). Germline V lookup: CDR1 MNHEY, CDR2 SVGAGI. The ends were cut back, 5 bases at V and 5 bases at J, with 9 bases in the middle. CDR3 length: 12 amino acids.

The chain links TRBV4-2 to TRBJ1-2; no definite D call. V gave up 1 base and J gave up 4 bases, with 16 bases separating them. The CDR3 has 16 residues. The germline gives CDR1 LGHNA, CDR2 YNFKEQ. For the CDR3, the DNA is TGTGCCAGCAGCCAAGGTCCGATCCTGGGAGGCTATGGCTACACCTTC. Residues: CASSQGPILGGYGYTF.

This clonotype was found many times. CDR3 sequence reads: CASSEYISGFRTEAFF. In nucleotides, the CDR3 is TGTGCCAGCAGTGAGTACATTTCGGGGTTCCGCACTGAAGCTTTCTTT. The V gene is TRBV6-4, the J gene TRBJ1-1; D is unresolved. V was cut by 3 bases and J by 4 bases, with 18 bases left in between. The CDR3 has 16 residues. CDR1 and CDR2 from the germline V gene are MRHNA and SNTAGT.

The chain is built from TRBV3-1 and TRBJ2-5, with 7 nucleotides matching TRBD2. CDR3 length: 14 amino acids. The V gene's germline CDR1 is LGHDT and CDR2 YNNKEL (reference sequence). Trimming cost V 5 bases and J 1 base; bases outside gene matches: 4. This chain's CDR3 is CASSSLAVQETQYF. The DNA for the CDR3 is TGTGCCAGCAGCTCGCTAGCGGTCCAAGAGACCCAGTACTTC.

The CDR3 nucleotides are TGTGCCAGCAGCATAGGCCTCAATGAGCAGTTCTTC. Translation gives CASSIGLNEQFF. The chain couples TRBV7-3 to TRBJ2-1; D ambiguous. The V gene's germline CDR1 is SGHTA and CDR2 FQGTGA. Trimming pared 5 bases from V and 6 bases from J, leaving 8 bases between. This CDR3 is built from 12 residues.

The chain uses TRBV4-3 and TRBJ1-4; a possible D gene is TRBD1 (5 bases). CDR1 LGHNA and CDR2 YSLEER come from the germline V gene. This CDR3 region has 15 residues. V gave up 4 bases and J gave up 6 bases, with 15 bases separating them. The CDR3 DNA sequence: TGCGCCAGCAGCCCAAAAGACAAGGGGTATGAAAAACTGTTTTTT. As protein: CASSPKDKGYEKLFF.

The chain employs TRBV20-1 and TRBJ2-5; D may correspond to TRBD1 or TRBD2 (5 bases each). Trimming cost V 4 bases and J 5 bases, with 14 bases left between them. CDR1 is DFQATT, CDR2 SNEGSKA, per germline (reference sequence). This CDR3 comprises 13 residues. CDR3 DNA: TGCAGTGCTAAGCCCGACAGCGGCGAGACCCAGTACTTC. Translating gives CSAKPDSGETQYF.